The TCR beta chain described here comes from a study of TIL therapy for anti-PD-1-resistant metastatic lung cancer. The V end was cut by 3 bases, the J end by 10 bases, with 21 bases between. CDR1 and CDR2 (germline): SGHTA, FQGNSA. The CDR3 extends over 16 amino acids. The immunoSEQ assay was v3. Assay: immunoSEQ multiplex PCR; the TCRdb copy retains only in-frame clones and omits some. The data show approximately 12,000 clones, 58% seen once. This clone is large (0.1 to 1%) within its sample. Sample time point: pre-treatment sample, taken before nivolumab and TIL therapy. Most excised metastases sampled were pleural nodules or supraclavicular lymph nodes. Patients then received nivolumab; progressors got lymphodepletion, TIL and IL-2.

V is TRBV7-2 and J is TRBJ1-4, with no clear D. This TCR was recovered from a person aged 30 to 80 with non-small cell lung cancer. The sample consisted of tumor tissue, taken at baseline. CDR3 nucleotide sequence: TGTGCCAGCAGCTTGTCGGCATTGGGGTTCGACCTAAAACTGTTTTTT. This gives the protein CASSLSALGFDLKLFF. Based on the CDR3 plus reference TRBV7-2 and TRBJ1-4, the full variable domain is GAGVSQSPSNKVTEKGKDVELRCDPISGHTALYWYRQSLGQGLEFLIYFQGNSAPDKSGLPSDRFSAERTGGSVSTLTIQRTQQEDSAVYLCASSLSALGFDLKLFFGSGTQLSVL.